This T cell receptor (beta chain) was captured by sequencing in a study of blood T cell repertoires in COVID-19. Study-level information: The United States, Italy and Spain provided the acute and convalescent COVID-19 samples.

The repertoire was sequenced with immunoSEQ multiplex PCR; TCRdb's copy has only in-frame clones and lacks some. The sample yields 100,000 to 120,000 clones, roughly 79% seen once. CDR1 ENHRY and CDR2 SYGVKD come from the germline V gene. V gave up 4 bases and J gave up 5 bases; unmatched junction bases: 2. The CDR3 length is 13 residues. The chain is built from TRBV10-3 and TRBJ1-3; 7 bases map to TRBD1. The clonotype comes from a woman older than 75 with active or convalescent COVID-19. Sequencing was carried out using peripheral blood. CDR3 bases: TGTGCCATCAGTGGACAGGGACGAAACACCATATATTTT. It is translated as CAISGQGRNTIYF.